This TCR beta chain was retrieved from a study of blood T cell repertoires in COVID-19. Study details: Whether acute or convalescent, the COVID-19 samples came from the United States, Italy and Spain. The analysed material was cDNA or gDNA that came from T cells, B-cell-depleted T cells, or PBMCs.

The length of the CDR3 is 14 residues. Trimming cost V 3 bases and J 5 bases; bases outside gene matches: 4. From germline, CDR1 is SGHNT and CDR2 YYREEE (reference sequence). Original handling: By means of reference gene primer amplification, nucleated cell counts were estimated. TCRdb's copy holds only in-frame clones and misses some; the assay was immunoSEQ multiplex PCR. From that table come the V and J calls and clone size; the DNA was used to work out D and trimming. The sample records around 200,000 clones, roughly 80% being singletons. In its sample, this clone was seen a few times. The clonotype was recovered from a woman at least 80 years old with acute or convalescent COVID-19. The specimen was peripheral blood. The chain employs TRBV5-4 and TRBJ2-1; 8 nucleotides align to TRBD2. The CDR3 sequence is CASSSGGGNNEQFF. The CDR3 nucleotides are TGTGCCAGCAGCTCCGGGGGGGGAAACAATGAGCAGTTCTTC. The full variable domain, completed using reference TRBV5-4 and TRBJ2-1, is ETGVTQSPTHLIKTRGQQVTLRCSSQSGHNTVSWYQQALGQGPQFIFQYYREEENGRGNFPPRFSGLQFPNYSSELNVNALELDDSALYLCASSSGGGNNEQFFGPGTRLTVL.